This T cell receptor (beta chain) was captured by sequencing in a study of blood T cells in healthy people across ages. Whole-study context: The template switching approach captured approximately one barcoded beta molecule for every two T cells.

The V segment lost 6 bases and the J segment 7 bases; nucleotides outside the gene matches: 11. CDR3 length: 15 residues. Germline-derived CDR1 and CDR2 are MNHNY and SVGAGI (reference sequence). A second PCR of roughly 6 to 12 cycles used a sample-barcoded 5' primer and a J-beta primer mix. One entry per CDR3 protein results from TCRdb running MiXCR on the 5' RACE reads. Of about 730,000 distinct CDR3 sequences listed, around 46% are singletons. V and J are TRBV6-6 and TRBJ2-1; 8 bases match TRBD2. The sequencing sample was made of blood. This clonotype was sampled from a woman aged 60 to 75 in good health. The DNA for the CDR3 is TGTGCCAGCAGCCGCGCAGCGGGGGAAGGAAATGAGCAGTTCTTC. Translated: CASSRAAGEGNEQFF.